This TCR beta chain was captured by sequencing in a study of T cell repertoires in cytomegalovirus infection. Overall study context: Both CMV infection and a matching HLA type were indicated by public TCR beta signatures.

This clonotype has a handful of counts. What it binds is not known. Study results and limitations: Ex vivo responses were dominated by HLA-C-restricted CMV-specific TCR beta clonotypes. Cumulative frequency of public TCR beta families picked out carriers of CMV plus the relevant HLA.

The CDR3 runs 14 residues. Germline V CDR1 and CDR2: SGHDN, FVKESK. Trimming cost V 1 base and J 4 bases, with 8 bases left between them. TCRdb re-called the reads with MiXCR, one entry per CDR3 protein. Among some 200,000 distinct CDR3 sequences listed, 38% were seen once. The sequence derives from a human donor in good health (CMV status not recorded). Some clones in this sample may be carry-over from other donors' samples. The rearrangement links TRBV14 to TRBJ1-5; D gene unclear. The sequencing used CD8+ T cells from cultured PBMCs, collected from culture after CMV antigen stimulation. The CDR3 DNA sequence: TGTGCCAGCAGCCAAGTCGGGAGGAATCAGCCCCAGCATTTT. Its protein is CASSQVGRNQPQHF.